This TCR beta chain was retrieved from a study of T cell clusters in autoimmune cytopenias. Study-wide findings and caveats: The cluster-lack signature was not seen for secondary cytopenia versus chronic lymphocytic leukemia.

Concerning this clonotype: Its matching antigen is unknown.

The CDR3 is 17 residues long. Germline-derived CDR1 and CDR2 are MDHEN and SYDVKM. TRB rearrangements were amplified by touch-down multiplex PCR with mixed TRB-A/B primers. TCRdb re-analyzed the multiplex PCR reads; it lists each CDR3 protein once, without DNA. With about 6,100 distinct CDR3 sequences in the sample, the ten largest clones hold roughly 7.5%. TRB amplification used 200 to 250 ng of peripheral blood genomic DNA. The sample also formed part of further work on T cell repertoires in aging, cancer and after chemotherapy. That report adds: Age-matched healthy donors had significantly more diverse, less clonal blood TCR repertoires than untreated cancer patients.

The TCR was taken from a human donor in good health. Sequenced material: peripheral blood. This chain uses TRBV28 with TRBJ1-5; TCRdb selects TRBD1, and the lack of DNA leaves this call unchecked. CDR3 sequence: CASSLPNRVRSNQPQHF.